This is a list of T cell receptor beta chains from one sample in a study of T cell responses to AZD1222 COVID-19 vaccine. Libraries were prepared by immunoSEQ multiplex PCR; TCRdb keeps only in-frame clonotypes and omits some of them. Here the sample spans about 180,000 clones, just over 85% being singletons. The sequences come from peripheral blood, collected 28 days after the second AZD1222 dose. Receptors originate from an adult who received the AZD1222 COVID-19 vaccine. CDR3s include the opening cysteine and the closing phenylalanine or tryptophan. A D gene is named only where the DNA matches it firmly.

j_call v_call d_call cdr3_nt cdr3_aa
TRBJ1-5 TRBV28 - TGTGCCAGCACCCCTGGGGGGTCTCGCAATCAGCCCCAGCATTTT CASTPGGSRNQPQHF
TRBJ1-3 TRBV5-1 - TGCGCCAGCGCAAGCGCTCCTGGAAACACCATATATTTT CASASAPGNTIYF
TRBJ2-6 TRBV9 TRBD1 TGTGCCAGCAGCGTAGCCACAGGGGTAGGATCTGGGGCCAACGTCCTGACTTTC CASSVATGVGSGANVLTF
TRBJ2-2 TRBV5-6 - TGTGCCAGCAGCTTAGGTTATGGGGAGCTGTTTTTT CASSLGYGELFF
TRBJ2-2 TRBV5-1 - TGCGCCAGCAGCTTGCGTCAAGATTACACCGGGGAGCTGTTTTTT CASSLRQDYTGELFF
TRBJ2-7 TRBV30 - TGTGCCTGGAGTGTAGGTGGGGGACGATTCTACGAGCAGTACTTC CAWSVGGGRFYEQYF
TRBJ2-6 TRBV9 - TGTGCCAGCAGCGTACCATCTGGGGCCAACGTCCTGACTTTC CASSVPSGANVLTF
TRBJ2-2 TRBV19 - TGTGCCAGTAGTATGCGGGGGCACGACACCGGGGAGCTGTTTTTT CASSMRGHDTGELFF
TRBJ1-2 TRBV14 - TGTGCCAGCAGCCAAGATAGGGGGGGAGGCTACACCTTC CASSQDRGGGYTF
TRBJ1-1 TRBV5-1 - TGCGCCAGCAGCTTGGACAGGAACACTGAAGCTTTCTTT CASSLDRNTEAFF
TRBJ2-2 TRBV12-5 - TGTGCTAGCAGGCGGATGGCGAACACCGGGGAGCTGTTTTTT CASRRMANTGELFF